This record covers a single T cell receptor beta chain. Its antigen is still unknown. This entry belongs to a study of cytomegalovirus exposure and HLA in healthy donors. Healthy bone marrow donors made up the cohort. General study findings and limits: Most TCR beta V segments were productive about 87% or about 30% of the time in an earlier analysis. CMV antigen specificity was confirmed in vitro for a few CMV-associated chains. The records held CMV serostatus as the only immune exposure information.

The PCR employed 60 Vbeta primers together with 13 Jbeta primers. Sequencing used immunoSEQ multiplex PCR; TCRdb keeps in-frame clones, though not all of them. Of 80,000 to 95,000 clones listed, roughly 69% were seen once; the top ten hold roughly 6.7%. Trimming at V came to 5 bases and at J to 5 bases, leaving 12 bases not matched to a gene. The CDR3 totals 16 residues. Germline CDR1 and CDR2: LNHDA and SQIVND (reference sequence). The chain recombines TRBV19 with TRBJ2-5; 9 nucleotides match TRBD1. Input material: PBMCs. This clonotype was sampled from a woman between 25 and 40 years old in good health and CMV-seronegative. The CDR3 here is CASSSRTGAPRETQYF. The CDR3 nucleotides are TGTGCCAGTAGTTCCCGGACAGGGGCGCCAAGGGAGACCCAGTACTTC.